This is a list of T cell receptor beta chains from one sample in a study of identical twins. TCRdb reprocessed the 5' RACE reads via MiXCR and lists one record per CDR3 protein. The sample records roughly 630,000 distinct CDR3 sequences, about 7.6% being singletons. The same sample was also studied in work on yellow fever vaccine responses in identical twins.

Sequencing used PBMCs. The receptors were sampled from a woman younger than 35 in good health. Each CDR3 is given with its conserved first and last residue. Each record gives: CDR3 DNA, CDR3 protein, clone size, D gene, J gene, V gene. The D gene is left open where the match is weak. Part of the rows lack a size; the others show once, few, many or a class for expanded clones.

TGTGCCAGCAGCGTTCGGGGGAGTGAGGTTGAGCAGTTCTTC,CASSVRGSEVEQFF,.,.,TRBJ2-1,TRBV9
TGTGCCACCAGTGTTCGGGGCGACACAGATACGCAGTATTTT,CATSVRGDTDTQYF,few,.,TRBJ2-3,TRBV24-1
TGTGCCAGCAGCCCACGGGACAGGGGGTCGATCACCGGGGAGCTGTTTTTT,CASSPRDRGSITGELFF,few,TRBD1,TRBJ2-2,TRBV7-2
TGCGCCAGCAGAGGGGGTATGAACACTGAAGCTTTCTTT,CASRGGMNTEAFF,many,.,TRBJ1-1,TRBV6-1
TGCGCCAGCAGCCACCCAGGGGGCAGGTCTGAAGCTTTCTTT,CASSHPGGRSEAFF,.,TRBD1,TRBJ1-1,TRBV4-1
TGTGCCAGCACCGGGACAGGGGGCGGTCAGCCCCAGCATTTT,CASTGTGGGQPQHF,many,TRBD1,TRBJ1-5,TRBV2
TGTGCCAGCAGTTACTTGGCGGGAGGATTAAATGAGCAGTTCTTC,CASSYLAGGLNEQFF,.,TRBD2,TRBJ2-1,TRBV6-5
TGTGCCAGCTCCTCCTTGAGGGGAACCTACAATGAGCAGTTCTTC,CASSSLRGTYNEQFF,many,.,TRBJ2-1,TRBV28
TGTGCCAGCAGTCTACCAACGACTTCACGGGAGGTGAAAAACATTCAGTACTTC,CASSLPTTSREVKNIQYF,many,TRBD2,TRBJ2-4,TRBV28
TGTGCCAGCAGAGACGCCGGGACAGGGGCCAATGAGCAGTTCTTC,CASRDAGTGANEQFF,many,TRBD1,TRBJ2-1,TRBV6-1
TGTGCCAGCAGTTACTCCCAGGGGATAGGCTACACCTTC,CASSYSQGIGYTF,many,.,TRBJ1-2,TRBV6-5
TGCGCCAGCAGCTTCGGGGCCGAGGGAGAGACCCAGTACTTC,CASSFGAEGETQYF,few,.,TRBJ2-5,TRBV5-1
TGTGCCAGCAGAAGAAAGGGCGATCAGCCCCAGCATTTT,CASRRKGDQPQHF,.,.,TRBJ1-5,TRBV6-1
TGTGCCAGCAGCTTAATCGAGGGAGGTGAGCAGTTCTTC,CASSLIEGGEQFF,few,.,TRBJ2-1,TRBV7-2
TGTGCCAGCATCCTCAATTCAGCGGGAGCCTACAATGAGCAGTTCTTC,CASILNSAGAYNEQFF,.,TRBD2,TRBJ2-1,TRBV7-9
TGTGCCAGCAGCCCTCGACAGGGATTGAACACTGAAGCTTTCTTT,CASSPRQGLNTEAFF,many,TRBD1,TRBJ1-1,TRBV28
TGTGCCAGCAGTTTAACCGGGACTCACAATGAGCAGTTCTTC,CASSLTGTHNEQFF,many,.,TRBJ2-1,TRBV27
TGTGCCAGCAGCTCGCCAGGTGCCAATCAGCCCCAGCATTTT,CASSSPGANQPQHF,many,.,TRBJ1-5,TRBV9
TGTGCCATCCGCCTGGGACAGGGGGACACCGGGGAGCTGTTTTTT,CAIRLGQGDTGELFF,.,TRBD1,TRBJ2-2,TRBV10-3
TGTGCCAGCCATAAGGGGGGTCTAGCGGGATTCTACGAGCAGTACTTC,CASHKGGLAGFYEQYF,.,TRBD2,TRBJ2-7,TRBV7-8
TGTGCCAGCAGTTTAAGGGCAGCTAGGCTAGACTATGGCTACACCTTC,CASSLRAARLDYGYTF,many,.,TRBJ1-2,TRBV12-3/TRBV12-4
TGTGCCAGCTCCGACCTGCGGAGAGGGGCCTACGAGCAGTACTTC,CASSDLRRGAYEQYF,.,.,TRBJ2-7,TRBV18
TGTGCCAGCAGTATTAGCAATCAGCCCCAGCATTTT,CASSISNQPQHF,many,.,TRBJ1-5,TRBV12-3/TRBV12-4
TGTGCCAGCACCCAGGGTAATGGGATTAATGAGCAGTTCTTC,CASTQGNGINEQFF,.,.,TRBJ2-1,TRBV3-1
TGTGCCATCAGTGAGTCCCACAATGAGCAGTTCTTC,CAISESHNEQFF,.,.,TRBJ2-1,TRBV10-3
TGTGCCAGCAGCTCCCTACAGGGGAACACTGAAGCTTTCTTT,CASSSLQGNTEAFF,.,.,TRBJ1-1,TRBV7-9
TGTGCCAGCAGTTTAGAAGGCTCTTGGACTAGCGGGAGGCACCAAGAGACCCAGTACTTC,CASSLEGSWTSGRHQETQYF,few,TRBD2,TRBJ2-5,TRBV12-3/TRBV12-4
TGCGCCAGCAGCTTATACTACACTAGCGGGATTTACAATGAGCAGTTCTTC,CASSLYYTSGIYNEQFF,.,TRBD2,TRBJ2-1,TRBV5-1
TGCGCCAGCACCGTACAGACCACAACAGATACGCAGTATTTT,CASTVQTTTDTQYF,.,.,TRBJ2-3,TRBV5-1
TGTGCCAGCAGCGCCACAGGATGGGGGGAGCTGTTTTTT,CASSATGWGELFF,.,.,TRBJ2-2,TRBV9
TGTGCCACCAAGCCGGGTGGACTAGAAATCAATGAGCAGTTCTTC,CATKPGGLEINEQFF,many,TRBD2,TRBJ2-1,TRBV5-5
TGTGCCAGCAGCCAACGACTAGCGGGAGACGGGCAAGAGACCCAGTACTTC,CASSQRLAGDGQETQYF,.,TRBD2,TRBJ2-5,TRBV3-1
TGCGCCAGCAGCTTTCAGTCCGGACAACCCTATGGCTACACCTTC,CASSFQSGQPYGYTF,many,.,TRBJ1-2,TRBV5-1
TGCAGCGTTGAACCCCCCCTCGGAGGGGGCACTAATGAAAAACTGTTTTTT,CSVEPPLGGGTNEKLFF,.,TRBD1,TRBJ1-4,TRBV29-1
TGCGCCAGCAGCTTTAGCTCCGGGACGGCCCTGAACACTGAAGCTTTCTTT,CASSFSSGTALNTEAFF,many,.,TRBJ1-1,TRBV5-1
TGTGCCAGCGGTCCCCGAGGGTTCAACACTGAAGCTTTCTTT,CASGPRGFNTEAFF,many,.,TRBJ1-1,TRBV12-3/TRBV12-4
TGTGCCTCCTGCCACCTCGGAGCTGGGGCCAACGTCCTGACTTTC,CASCHLGAGANVLTF,.,.,TRBJ2-6,TRBV7-4
TGTGCCAGCAGCGCCAGGGAAGGTGCTAACTATGGCTACACCTTC,CASSAREGANYGYTF,many,.,TRBJ1-2,TRBV7-9
TGCAGTGCTAGAGGGACTAGCGGCTTCTCCTACAATGAGCAGTTCTTC,CSARGTSGFSYNEQFF,few,TRBD2,TRBJ2-1,TRBV20-1
TGTGCCAGCAGCCAAGGAAACGTCGCGGGGTATGGCTACACCTTC,CASSQGNVAGYGYTF,many,.,TRBJ1-2,TRBV3-1
TGTGCCACCAGCAGAGAAAGAGGGAGGGAAAAACTGTTTTTT,CATSRERGREKLFF,.,.,TRBJ1-4,TRBV15
TGTGCCAGCAGTTCACCAATTCCGACTAGCGGGAGCAACAATGAGCAGTTCTTC,CASSSPIPTSGSNNEQFF,few,TRBD2,TRBJ2-1,TRBV28
TGCGCCAGCAGCCTAACGGGACGGACGGATGAAAAACTGTTTTTT,CASSLTGRTDEKLFF,few,.,TRBJ1-4,TRBV4-1
TGTGCCAGCAGCTTGCCGAGAGGGGAAATGAACACTGAAGCTTTCTTT,CASSLPRGEMNTEAFF,.,.,TRBJ1-1,TRBV5-5
TGTGCCATCAGCGAAGGGGACAGGGGGATCTATGGCTACACCTTC,CAISEGDRGIYGYTF,many,TRBD1,TRBJ1-2,TRBV10-3
TGTGCCAGCAGCCAAGATATTAGCGAAAACGAGCAGTACTTC,CASSQDISENEQYF,few,.,TRBJ2-7,TRBV4-2
TGTGCCAGCAGCTTAATGGACACCGGGGAGCTGTTTTTT,CASSLMDTGELFF,many,.,TRBJ2-2,TRBV7-9
TGTGCCAGCAGCGGCCGAGAGGAGGAGACCCAGTACTTC,CASSGREEETQYF,few,.,TRBJ2-5,TRBV7-9
TGTGCCAGCAGTTCGGGACTAGCGGGAATGTTGCGCACAGATACGCAGTATTTT,CASSSGLAGMLRTDTQYF,few,TRBD2,TRBJ2-3,TRBV28